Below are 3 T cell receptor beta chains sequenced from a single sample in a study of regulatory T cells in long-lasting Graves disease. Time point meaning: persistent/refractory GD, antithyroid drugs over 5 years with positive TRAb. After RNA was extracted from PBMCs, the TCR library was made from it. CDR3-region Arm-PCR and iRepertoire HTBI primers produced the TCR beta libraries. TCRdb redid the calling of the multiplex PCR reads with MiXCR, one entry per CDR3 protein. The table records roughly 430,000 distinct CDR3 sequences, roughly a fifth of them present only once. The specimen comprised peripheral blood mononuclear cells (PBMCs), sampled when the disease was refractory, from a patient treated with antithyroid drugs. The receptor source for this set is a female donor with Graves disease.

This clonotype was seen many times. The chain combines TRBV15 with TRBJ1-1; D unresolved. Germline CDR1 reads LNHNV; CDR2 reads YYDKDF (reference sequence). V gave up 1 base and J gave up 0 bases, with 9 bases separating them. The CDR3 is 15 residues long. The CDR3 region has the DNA TGTGCCACCAGCAGAGTCGGAGCAATGAACACTGAAGCTTTCTTT. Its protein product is CATSRVGAMNTEAFF.

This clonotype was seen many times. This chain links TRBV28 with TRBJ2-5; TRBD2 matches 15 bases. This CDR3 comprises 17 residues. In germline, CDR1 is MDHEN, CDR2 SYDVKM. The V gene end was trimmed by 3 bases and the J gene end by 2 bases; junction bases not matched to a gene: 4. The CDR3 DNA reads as TGTGCCAGCAGTTTCGTCGGACTAGCGGGAGGGCAAGAGACCCAGTACTTC. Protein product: CASSFVGLAGGQETQYF.

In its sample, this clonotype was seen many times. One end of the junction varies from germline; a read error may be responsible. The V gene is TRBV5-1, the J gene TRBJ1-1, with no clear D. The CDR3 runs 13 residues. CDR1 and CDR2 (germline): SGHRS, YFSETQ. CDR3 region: CASSLRRNTEAFF. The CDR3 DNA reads TGTGCCAGCAGCTTACGACGAAACACTGAAGCTTTCTTT.